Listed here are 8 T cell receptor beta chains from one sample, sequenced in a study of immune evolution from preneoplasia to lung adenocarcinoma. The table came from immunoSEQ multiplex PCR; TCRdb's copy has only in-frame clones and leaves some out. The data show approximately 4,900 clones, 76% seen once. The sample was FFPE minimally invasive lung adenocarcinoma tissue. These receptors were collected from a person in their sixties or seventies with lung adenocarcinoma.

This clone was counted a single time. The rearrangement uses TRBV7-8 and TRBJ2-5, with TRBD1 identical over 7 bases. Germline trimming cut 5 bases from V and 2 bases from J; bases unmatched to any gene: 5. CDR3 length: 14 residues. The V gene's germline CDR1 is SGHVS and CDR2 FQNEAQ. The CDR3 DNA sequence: TGTGCCAGCAGCCCTTGGGACAGACAAGAGACCCAGTACTTC. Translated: CASSPWDRQETQYF.

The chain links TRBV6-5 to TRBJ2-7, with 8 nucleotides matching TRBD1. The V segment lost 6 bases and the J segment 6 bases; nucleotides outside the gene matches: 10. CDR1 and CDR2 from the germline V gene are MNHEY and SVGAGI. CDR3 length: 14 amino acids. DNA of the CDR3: TGTGCCAGCAGAAGACTGGGACAGGCCGGCGAGCAGTACTTC. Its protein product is CASRRLGQAGEQYF.

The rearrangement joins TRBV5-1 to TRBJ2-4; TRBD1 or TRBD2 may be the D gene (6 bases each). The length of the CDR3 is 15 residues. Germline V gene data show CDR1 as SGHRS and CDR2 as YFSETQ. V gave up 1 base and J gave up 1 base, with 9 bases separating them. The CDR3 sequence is CASSLMGGAKNIQYF. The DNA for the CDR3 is TGCGCCAGCAGCTTGATGGGGGGCGCCAAAAACATTCAGTACTTC.

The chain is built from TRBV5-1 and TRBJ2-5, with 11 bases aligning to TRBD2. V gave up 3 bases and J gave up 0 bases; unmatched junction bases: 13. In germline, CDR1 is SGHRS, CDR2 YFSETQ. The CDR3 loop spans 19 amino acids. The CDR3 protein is CASSSSSSGGQLYQETQYF. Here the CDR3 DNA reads TGCGCCAGCAGCTCCTCCTCTAGCGGGGGGCAACTATACCAAGAGACCCAGTACTTC.

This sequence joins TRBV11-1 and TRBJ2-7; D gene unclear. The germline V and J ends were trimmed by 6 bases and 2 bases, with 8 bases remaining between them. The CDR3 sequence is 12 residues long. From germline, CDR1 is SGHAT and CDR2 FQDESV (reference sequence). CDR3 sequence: CASSRSPYEQYF. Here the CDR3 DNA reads TGTGCCAGCAGTCGGTCTCCCTACGAGCAGTACTTC.

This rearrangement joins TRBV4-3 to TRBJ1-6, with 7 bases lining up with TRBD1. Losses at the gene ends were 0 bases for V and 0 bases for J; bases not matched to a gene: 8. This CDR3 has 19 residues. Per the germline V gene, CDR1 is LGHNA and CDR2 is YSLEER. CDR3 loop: CASSQEQVAGGSYNSPLHF. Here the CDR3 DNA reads TGCGCCAGCAGCCAAGAGCAGGTGGCAGGGGGCTCCTATAATTCACCCCTCCACTTT.

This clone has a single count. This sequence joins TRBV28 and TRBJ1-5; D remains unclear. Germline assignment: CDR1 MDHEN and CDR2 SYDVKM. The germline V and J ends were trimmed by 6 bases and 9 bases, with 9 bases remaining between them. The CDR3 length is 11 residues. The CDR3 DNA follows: TGTGCCAGCAGCAGCGACCGGCCCCAGCATTTT. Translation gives CASSSDRPQHF.

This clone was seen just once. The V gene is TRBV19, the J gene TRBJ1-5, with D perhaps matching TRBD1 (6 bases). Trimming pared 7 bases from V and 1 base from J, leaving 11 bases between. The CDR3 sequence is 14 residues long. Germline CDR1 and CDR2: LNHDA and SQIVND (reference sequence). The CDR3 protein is CASMIGQSNQPQHF. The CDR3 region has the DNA TGTGCCAGTATGATCGGACAGAGCAATCAGCCCCAGCATTTT. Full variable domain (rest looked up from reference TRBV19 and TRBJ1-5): DGGITQSPKYLFRKEGQNVTLSCEQNLNHDAMYWYRQDPGQGLRLIYYSQIVNDFQKGDIAEGYSVSREKKESFPLTVTSAQKNPTAFYLCASMIGQSNQPQHFGDGTRLSIL.